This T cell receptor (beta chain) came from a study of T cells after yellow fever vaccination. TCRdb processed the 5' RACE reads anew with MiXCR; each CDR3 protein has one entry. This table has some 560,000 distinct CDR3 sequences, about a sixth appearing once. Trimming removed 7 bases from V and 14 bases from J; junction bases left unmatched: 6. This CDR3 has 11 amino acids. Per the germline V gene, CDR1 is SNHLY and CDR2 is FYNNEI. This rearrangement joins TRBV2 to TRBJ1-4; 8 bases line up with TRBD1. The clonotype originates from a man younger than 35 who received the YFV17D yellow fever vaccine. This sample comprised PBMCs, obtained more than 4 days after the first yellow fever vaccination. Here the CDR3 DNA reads TGTGCCAGCACCCGGGACAGGAGGCTGTTTTTT. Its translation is CASTRDRRLFF.